The 22 T cell receptor beta chains reported below all come from one sample, sequenced in a study of cytomegalovirus exposure and HLA in healthy donors. Vbeta (60) and Jbeta (13) primers were used in the PCR. TCRdb's copy holds only in-frame clones and misses some; the assay was immunoSEQ multiplex PCR. The sample lists roughly 160,000 clones; almost 85% were seen once. Sequencing was performed on PBMCs. These receptor sequences come from a boy between 2 and 10 years old in good health and CMV-seronegative.

The genes are TRBV25-1 and TRBJ2-1, with TRBD1 matching over 10 bases. V lost 5 bases to trimming and J lost 7 bases; unmatched junction nucleotides: 8. This CDR3 comprises 15 residues. Looked up from germline, CDR1 is MGHDK and CDR2 is SYGVNS. The CDR3 region has the DNA TGTGCCAGCAGTCCGGACAGGGGGACTGGGAATGAGCAGTTCTTC. Translation gives CASSPDRGTGNEQFF.

The table lists this clone with a count of one. CDR3 sequence reads: CASSLLGEVEETQYF. DNA of the CDR3: TGCGCCAGCAGCTTATTAGGGGAGGTTGAAGAGACCCAGTACTTC. This sequence joins TRBV5-1 and TRBJ2-5; D perhaps matches TRBD2 (6 bases). CDR3 size: 15 residues. Germline V gene lookup returns CDR1 SGHRS and CDR2 YFSETQ. Trimming took 2 bases from V and 3 from J, leaving 14 bases between them.

This chain joins TRBV21-1 and TRBJ2-5; TRBD2 reflects the table's D call only, with no check against the DNA. TRBV21-1 represents a pseudogene. CDR3 length: 13 amino acids. The CDR3 spells CASSVPGLEAQYF. CDR3 nucleotide sequence: TGTGCCAGCAGCGTACCGGGTCTAGAGGCCCAGTACTTC.

V is TRBV6-1 and J is TRBJ2-1, with D maybe TRBD1 (5 bases). Germline values: CDR1 MNHNS, CDR2 SASEGT. The length of the CDR3 is 14 residues. Trimming left V 3 bases short and J 6 bases short, with 12 bases between. This chain's CDR3 is CASSDGAAFNEQFF. The CDR3, as DNA: TGTGCCAGCAGTGATGGGGCAGCCTTCAATGAGCAGTTCTTC.

This chain links TRBV5-4 with TRBJ2-5; a weak D match, TRBD1 (5 bases). V lost 0 bases and J 5 bases, leaving 5 bases between the germline ends. Germline V gene sequence: CDR1 SGHNT, CDR2 YYREEE (reference sequence). The CDR3 consists of 12 residues. This chain's CDR3 is CASSLDRETQYF. As DNA, the CDR3 is TGTGCCAGCAGCTTGGACAGGGAGACCCAGTACTTC.

This clone occurred a few times. The V gene is TRBV5-5, the J gene TRBJ1-1; no firm D call. Trimming pared 1 base from V and 6 bases from J, leaving 16 bases between. Per germline, CDR1 SGHKS and CDR2 YYEKEE (reference sequence). The CDR3 extends over 15 amino acids. The CDR3 DNA reads TGTGCCAGCAGCTTGCCCCTCGGGGTGCTGCCTGAAGCTTTCTTT. It specifies CASSLPLGVLPEAFF.

This sequence joins TRBV14 and TRBJ1-2, with TRBD1 identical over 10 bases. CDR1 and CDR2 from the germline V gene are SGHDN and FVKESK. The CDR3 totals 14 residues. J was trimmed by 7 bases and V by 4 bases; bases with no gene match: 6. CDR3 in amino acids: CASSRSRDRGGYTF. CDR3 DNA sequence: TGTGCCAGCAGCCGTTCACGGGACAGGGGTGGCTACACCTTC.

The genes are TRBV6-1 and TRBJ1-1; 7 positions agree with TRBD1. The CDR3 is made up of 15 amino acids. V shed 5 bases and J 2 bases; nucleotides not matched to a gene: 8. CDR1 is MNHNS and CDR2 is SASEGT in the germline V gene. The CDR3 here is CASSLRQGPNTEAFF. DNA of the CDR3: TGTGCCAGCAGTTTACGACAGGGCCCAAACACTGAAGCTTTCTTT.

The chain combines TRBV2 with TRBJ2-7, with TRBD1 identical over 8 bases. Germline V lookup: CDR1 SNHLY, CDR2 FYNNEI. The CDR3 covers 16 residues. The V segment lost 3 bases and the J segment 0 bases; nucleotides outside the gene matches: 7. In nucleotides, the CDR3 is TGTGCCAGCAGTGACCTAGGGACAGGCCTCTCCTACGAGCAGTACTTC. Translation gives CASSDLGTGLSYEQYF.

The chain joins TRBV6-5 to TRBJ1-2, with TRBD1 identical over 8 bases. This CDR3 spans 16 amino acids. The junction had 11 bases not matched to a gene; V was cut back by 2 bases and J by 6 bases. Germline V lookup: CDR1 MNHEY, CDR2 SVGAGI. The CDR3 loop reads CASSYASRGPVNGYTF. CDR3 bases: TGTGCCAGCAGTTACGCCTCCAGGGGGCCCGTGAATGGCTACACCTTC.

The rearrangement uses TRBV20-1 and TRBJ2-7; tentative D call: TRBD2 (6 bases). This CDR3 contains 11 residues. V dropped 6 bases and J dropped 4 bases, with 10 bases sitting between them. Germline V CDR1 and CDR2: DFQATT, SNEGSKA (reference sequence). As DNA, the CDR3 is TGCAGTGCAGAAGCGGGTTACGAGCAGTACTTC. It yields the protein CSAEAGYEQYF.

The chain carries TRBV6-5 and TRBJ1-1; 8 bases agree with TRBD1. V trimming: 1 base; J trimming: 1 base; junction bases outside the gene matches: 2. CDR1 is MNHEY, CDR2 SVGAGI, per germline. This CDR3 comprises 15 residues. CDR3 DNA sequence: TGTGCCAGCAGTTACTATGGACAGGGGAACACTGAAGCTTTCTTT. The encoded protein is CASSYYGQGNTEAFF.

V usage is TRBV4-1 and J usage is TRBJ1-4; D remains ambiguous. This CDR3 comprises 14 residues. The germline V gene has CDR1 MGHRA and CDR2 YSYEKL. Trimming pared 0 bases from V and 10 bases from J, leaving 12 bases between. The CDR3 bases are TGCGCCAGCAGCCAAGATGCGGCCGGCCGAAAACTGTTTTTT. Amino acid sequence: CASSQDAAGRKLFF.

CDR3 region: CASSMSRFSGNTIYF. CDR3 coding DNA: TGTGCCAGTAGTATGTCACGGTTCTCTGGAAACACCATATATTTT. The chain couples TRBV19 to TRBJ1-3; no reliable D call. CDR3 size: 15 residues. V dropped 3 bases and J dropped 0 bases, with 9 bases sitting between them. Germline V gene lookup returns CDR1 LNHDA and CDR2 SQIVND (reference sequence).

Comments on this clone: One end of the junction varies from germline; a read error may be responsible. The V gene is TRBV29-1, the J gene TRBJ2-7; 11 nucleotides match TRBD2. Per the germline V gene, CDR1 is SQVTM and CDR2 is ANQGSEA. CDR3 size: 18 residues. This CDR3 is CSVLLGLAGIPTPYGQYF. The CDR3, as DNA: TGCAGCGTTCTTCTCGGACTAGCGGGTATTCCAACCCCTTACGGGCAGTACTTC.

This chain links TRBV6-1 with TRBJ2-7, with D perhaps matching TRBD2 (5 bases). With 2 bases removed from V and 5 bases from J, the gap between germline ends came to 13 bases. The CDR3 is 14 residues long. Germline V CDR1 and CDR2: MNHNS, SASEGT. CDR3 protein: CASSEIRGGHEQYF. The CDR3, as DNA: TGTGCCAGCAGTGAAATACGGGGTGGGCACGAGCAGTACTTC.

The gene calls are TRBV19 and TRBJ1-2; D is perhaps TRBD1 (5 bases). The germline V gene encodes CDR1 LNHDA and CDR2 SQIVND (reference sequence). The V end lost 4 bases, the J end lost 2 bases, and 20 bases lay between the germline ends. This CDR3 contains 17 residues. The CDR3 nucleotides are TGTGCCAGTAGTACTCGATCCTTCCTGACAGCAAACTATGGCTACACCTTC. Translation gives CASSTRSFLTANYGYTF.

This clone was counted a single time. The chain joins TRBV13 to TRBJ2-7; TRBD2 aligns across 15 bases. J gave up 5 bases and V 5 bases, and 4 bases lay outside the gene matches. This CDR3 spans 15 amino acids. CDR1 is PRHDT, CDR2 FYEKMQ, per germline (reference sequence). The CDR3 DNA is TGTGCCAGCAGCCCAGGACTAGCGGGAGGGAACGAGCAGTACTTC. Translation: CASSPGLAGGNEQYF.

The chain combines TRBV5-4 with TRBJ2-2; D call uncertain. The ends were cut back, 0 bases at V and 5 bases at J, with 11 bases in the middle. CDR1 SGHNT and CDR2 YYREEE come from the germline V gene (reference sequence). The CDR3 runs 15 residues. DNA of the CDR3: TGTGCCAGCAGCTTGGACTCCTGGCGGACCGGGGAGCTGTTTTTT. Amino acids: CASSLDSWRTGELFF. Full variable domain (remainder filled in from reference TRBV5-4 and TRBJ2-2): ETGVTQSPTHLIKTRGQQVTLRCSSQSGHNTVSWYQQALGQGPQFIFQYYREEENGRGNFPPRFSGLQFPNYSSELNVNALELDDSALYLCASSLDSWRTGELFFGEGSRLTVL.

V is TRBV10-2 and J is TRBJ2-2, with D possibly being TRBD1 (5 bases). V lost 5 bases and J 1 base, leaving 11 bases between the germline ends. This CDR3 has 15 amino acids. Germline V gene sequence: CDR1 WSHSY, CDR2 SAAADI. The CDR3 is CASSSQGGNTGELFF. The CDR3 DNA reads TGCGCCAGCAGTTCCCAGGGCGGGAACACCGGGGAGCTGTTTTTT.

The J gene is TRBJ2-1, the V gene TRBV27; 11 bases fit TRBD2. Germline CDR1 MNHEY, CDR2 SMNVEV (reference sequence). The CDR3 spans 15 residues. Unmatched junction bases numbered 6, after V lost 5 bases and J lost 6 bases. The CDR3: CASSPLAGGPNEQFF. CDR3 DNA sequence: TGTGCCAGCAGTCCCCTAGCGGGAGGTCCCAATGAGCAGTTCTTC.

J is TRBJ1-4 and V is TRBV28, with 8 bases aligning to TRBD1. The CDR3 spans 14 residues. Germline loops: CDR1 MDHEN, CDR2 SYDVKM. Losses at the gene ends were 5 bases for V and 7 bases for J; bases not matched to a gene: 6. The CDR3, as DNA: TGTGCCAGCAGTGAGACAGGGGTTGGTGAAAAACTGTTTTTT. Its protein product is CASSETGVGEKLFF.